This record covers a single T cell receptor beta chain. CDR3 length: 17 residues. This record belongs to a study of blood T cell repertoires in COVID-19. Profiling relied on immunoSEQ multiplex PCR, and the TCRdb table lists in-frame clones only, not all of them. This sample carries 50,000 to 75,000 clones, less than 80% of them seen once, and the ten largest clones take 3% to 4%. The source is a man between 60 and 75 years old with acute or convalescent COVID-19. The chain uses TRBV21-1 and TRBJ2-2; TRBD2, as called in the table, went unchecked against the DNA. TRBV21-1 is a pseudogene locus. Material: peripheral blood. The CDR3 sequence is CASSKAPGLEDTGELFF. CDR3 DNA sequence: TGTGCCAGCAGCAAAGCACCGGGACTAGAGGACACCGGGGAGCTGTTTTTT.